The T cell receptor beta chain under discussion was sequenced for a study of T cell repertoires in cytomegalovirus infection. Whole-study context: Both recently identified HLA-C-restricted and well-studied HLA-B-restricted CMV epitopes were used in the study.

TCRdb analysed the reads with MiXCR anew, one entry per CDR3 protein. The table has about 310,000 distinct CDR3 sequences, just under 25% seen once. CDR1 and CDR2 (germline): DFQATT, SNEGSKA (reference sequence). The V end lost 8 bases, the J end lost 3 bases, and 13 bases lay between the germline ends. This CDR3 contains 12 residues. Study-level results: Summed frequency of shared TCR beta families picked out CMV carriers who also had the relevant HLA. CMV-specific TCR beta clonotypes restricted by HLA-C dominated the ex vivo response.

About this clonotype: Its antigen is as yet unknown.

This rearrangement joins TRBV20-1 to TRBJ1-2, with D possibly being TRBD1 (5 bases). This sample comprised cultured PBMCs, obtained from culture after CMV antigen stimulation. The clonotype was recovered from a human donor in good health (CMV status not recorded). Some clones in this sample may be carry-over from other donors' samples. DNA for the CDR3: TGCAGTACAGTCAGGGATCACTATGGCTACACCTTC. It specifies CSTVRDHYGYTF.